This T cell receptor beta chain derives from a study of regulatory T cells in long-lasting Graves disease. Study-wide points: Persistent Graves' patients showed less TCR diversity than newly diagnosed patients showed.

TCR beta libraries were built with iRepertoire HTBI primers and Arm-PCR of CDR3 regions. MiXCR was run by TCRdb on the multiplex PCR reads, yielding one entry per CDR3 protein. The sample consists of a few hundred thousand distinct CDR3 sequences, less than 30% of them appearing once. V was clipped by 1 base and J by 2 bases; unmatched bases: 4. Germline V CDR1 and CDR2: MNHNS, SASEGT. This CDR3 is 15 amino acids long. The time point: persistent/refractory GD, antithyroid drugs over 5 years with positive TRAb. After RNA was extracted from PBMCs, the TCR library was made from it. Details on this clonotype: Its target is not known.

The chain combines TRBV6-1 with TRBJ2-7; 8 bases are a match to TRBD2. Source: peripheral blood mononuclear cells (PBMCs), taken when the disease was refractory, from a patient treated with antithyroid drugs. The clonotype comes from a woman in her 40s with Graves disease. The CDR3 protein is CASSEEAGGTYEQYF. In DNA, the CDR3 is TGTGCCAGCAGTGAAGAGGCGGGAGGAACCTACGAGCAGTACTTC.